This TCR beta chain comes out of a study of shared clonotypes between healthy human individuals. With regard to this clone: Its matching antigen is unknown.

The germline V gene has CDR1 MGHDK and CDR2 SYGVNS. The V end lost 0 bases, the J end lost 0 bases, and 14 bases lay between the germline ends. The CDR3 has 17 amino acids. Study results and caveats: The study sampled only blood, and tissue repertoires likely differ. With four donors compared, approximately 5.5% of naive CD4 clonotypes were shared. Generation probability values for non-shared clonotypes were lower than those for clonotypes shared by all four donors.

Here immunoSEQ multiplex PCR was the method, and the copy in TCRdb shows in-frame clones only, minus some. The profile shows roughly 500,000 clones, about 95% of them singletons. The TCR comes from a woman between 25 and 40 years old in good health. Sequences were obtained from naive CD4+ T cells sorted from blood. Subset meaning: CD45RA+ positively selected. The chain couples TRBV25-1 to TRBJ1-2, with a tentative D call TRBD1 (5 bases). CDR3 sequence: CASSEYGGRTTNYGYTF. CDR3 bases: TGTGCCAGCAGTGAATATGGGGGGAGGACTACTAACTATGGCTACACCTTC.